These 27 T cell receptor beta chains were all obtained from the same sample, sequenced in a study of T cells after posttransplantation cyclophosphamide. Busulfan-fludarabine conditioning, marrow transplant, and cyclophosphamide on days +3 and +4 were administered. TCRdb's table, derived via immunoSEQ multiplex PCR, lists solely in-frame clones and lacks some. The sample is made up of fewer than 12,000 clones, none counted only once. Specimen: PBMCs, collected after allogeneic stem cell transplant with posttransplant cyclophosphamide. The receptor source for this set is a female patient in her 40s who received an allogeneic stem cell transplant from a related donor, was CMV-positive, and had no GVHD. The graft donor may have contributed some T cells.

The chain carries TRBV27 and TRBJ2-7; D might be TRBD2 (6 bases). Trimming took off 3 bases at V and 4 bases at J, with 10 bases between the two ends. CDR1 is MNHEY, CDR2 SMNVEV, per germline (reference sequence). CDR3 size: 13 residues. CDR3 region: CASSFSGAYEQYF. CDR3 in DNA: TGTGCCAGCAGTTTTAGCGGAGCTTACGAGCAGTACTTC.

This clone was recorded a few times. The CDR3 is CASSEMGQGGQNYGYTF. The CDR3 DNA reads TGTGCCAGCAGTGAAATGGGACAGGGCGGGCAAAACTATGGCTACACCTTC. V usage is TRBV25-1 and J usage is TRBJ1-2; 9 nucleotides line up with TRBD1. With 2 bases clipped from V and 2 bases from J, the junction kept 9 bases outside the gene matches. Germline V CDR1 and CDR2: MGHDK, SYGVNS. The CDR3 length is 17 residues.

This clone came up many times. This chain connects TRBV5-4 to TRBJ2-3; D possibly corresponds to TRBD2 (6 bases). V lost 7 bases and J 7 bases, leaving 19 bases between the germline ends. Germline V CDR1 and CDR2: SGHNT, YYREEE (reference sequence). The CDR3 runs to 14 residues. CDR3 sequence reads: CASGLQLTAHTQYF. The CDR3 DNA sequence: TGTGCCAGCGGACTACAACTGACAGCTCATACGCAGTATTTT.

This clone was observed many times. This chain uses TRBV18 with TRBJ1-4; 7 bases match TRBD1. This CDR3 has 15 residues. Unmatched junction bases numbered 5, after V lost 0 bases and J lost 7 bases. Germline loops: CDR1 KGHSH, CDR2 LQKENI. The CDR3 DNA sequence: TGTGCCAGCTCACCACCGGGACAGCGGGCTGAAAAACTGTTTTTT. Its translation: CASSPPGQRAEKLFF.

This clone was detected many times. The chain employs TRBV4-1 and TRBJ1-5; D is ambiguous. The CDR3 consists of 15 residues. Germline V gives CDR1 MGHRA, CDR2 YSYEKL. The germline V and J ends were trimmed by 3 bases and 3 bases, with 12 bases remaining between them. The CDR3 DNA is TGCGCCAGCAGCCAGGAGACGGGAAACAATCAGCCCCAGCATTTT. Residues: CASSQETGNNQPQHF.

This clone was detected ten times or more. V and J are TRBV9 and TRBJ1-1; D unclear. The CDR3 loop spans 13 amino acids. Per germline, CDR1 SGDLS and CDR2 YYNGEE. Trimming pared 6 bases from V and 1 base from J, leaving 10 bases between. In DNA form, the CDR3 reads TGTGCCAGCACACTTTTACGGAACACTGAAGCTTTCTTT. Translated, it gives CASTLLRNTEAFF.

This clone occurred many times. CDR3 sequence: CASSARQFRRTEAFF. CDR3 DNA: TGTGCCAGCAGCGCACGACAGTTTAGGCGCACTGAAGCTTTCTTT. The rearrangement uses TRBV14 and TRBJ1-1, with D possibly being TRBD1 (5 bases). The CDR3 sequence is 15 residues long. CDR1 is SGHDN and CDR2 is FVKESK in the germline V gene. V was pared by 5 bases and J by 4 bases, with 17 bases between.

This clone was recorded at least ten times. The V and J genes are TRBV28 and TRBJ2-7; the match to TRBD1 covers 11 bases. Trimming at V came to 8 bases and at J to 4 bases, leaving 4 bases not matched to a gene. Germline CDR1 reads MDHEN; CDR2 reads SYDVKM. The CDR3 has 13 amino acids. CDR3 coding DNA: TGTGCCAGCGCGGGACAGGGGGAATACGAGCAGTACTTC. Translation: CASAGQGEYEQYF.

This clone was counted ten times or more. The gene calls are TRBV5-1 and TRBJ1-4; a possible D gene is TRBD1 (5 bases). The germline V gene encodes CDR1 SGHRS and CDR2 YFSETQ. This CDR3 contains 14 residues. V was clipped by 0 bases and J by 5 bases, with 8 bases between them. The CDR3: CASSLEQGNEKLFF. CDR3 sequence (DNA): TGCGCCAGCAGCTTGGAGCAGGGAAATGAAAAACTGTTTTTT. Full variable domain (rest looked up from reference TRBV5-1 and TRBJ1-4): KAGVTQTPRYLIKTRGQQVTLSCSPISGHRSVSWYQQTPGQGLQFLFEYFSETQRNKGNFPGRFSGRQFSNSRSEMNVSTLELGDSALYLCASSLEQGNEKLFFGSGTQLSVL.

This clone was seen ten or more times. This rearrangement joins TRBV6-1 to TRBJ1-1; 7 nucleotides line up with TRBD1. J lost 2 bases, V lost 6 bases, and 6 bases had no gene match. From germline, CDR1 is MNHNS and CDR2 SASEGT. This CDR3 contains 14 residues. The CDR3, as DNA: TGTGCCAGCAGCCAAGGGGGCGACAACACTGAAGCTTTCTTT. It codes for CASSQGGDNTEAFF.

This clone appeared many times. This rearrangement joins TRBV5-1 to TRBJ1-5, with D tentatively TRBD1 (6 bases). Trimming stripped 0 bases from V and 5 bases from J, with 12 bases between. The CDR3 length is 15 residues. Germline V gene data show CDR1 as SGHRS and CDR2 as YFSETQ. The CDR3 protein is CASSLEGDNHQPQHF. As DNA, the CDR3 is TGCGCCAGCAGCTTGGAAGGGGACAATCATCAGCCCCAGCATTTT. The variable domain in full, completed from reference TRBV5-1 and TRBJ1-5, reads KAGVTQTPRYLIKTRGQQVTLSCSPISGHRSVSWYQQTPGQGLQFLFEYFSETQRNKGNFPGRFSGRQFSNSRSEMNVSTLELGDSALYLCASSLEGDNHQPQHFGDGTRLSIL.

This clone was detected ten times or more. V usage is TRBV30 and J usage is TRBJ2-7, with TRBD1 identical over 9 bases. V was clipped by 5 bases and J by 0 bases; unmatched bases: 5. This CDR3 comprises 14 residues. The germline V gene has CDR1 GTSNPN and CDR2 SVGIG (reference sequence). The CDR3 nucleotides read TGTGCCTGGGGGCCGGGACAGGGCTCCTACGAGCAGTACTTC. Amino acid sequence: CAWGPGQGSYEQYF.

The CDR3 DNA sequence: TGTGCCAGCAGCACACCAGGGACTAGCGGGAGTCGGGAGCAGTACTTC. Its protein is CASSTPGTSGSREQYF. The chain links TRBV27 to TRBJ2-5; TRBD2 aligns across 14 bases. CDR1 and CDR2 from the germline V gene are MNHEY and SMNVEV (reference sequence). The CDR3 is 16 residues long. V lost 6 bases to trimming and J lost 11 bases; unmatched junction nucleotides: 14.

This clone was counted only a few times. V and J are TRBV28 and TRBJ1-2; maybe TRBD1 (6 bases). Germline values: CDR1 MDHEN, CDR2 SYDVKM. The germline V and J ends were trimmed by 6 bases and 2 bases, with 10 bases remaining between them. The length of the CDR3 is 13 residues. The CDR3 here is CASRLDRNYGYTF. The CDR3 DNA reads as TGTGCCAGCAGACTGGACAGAAACTATGGCTACACCTTC.

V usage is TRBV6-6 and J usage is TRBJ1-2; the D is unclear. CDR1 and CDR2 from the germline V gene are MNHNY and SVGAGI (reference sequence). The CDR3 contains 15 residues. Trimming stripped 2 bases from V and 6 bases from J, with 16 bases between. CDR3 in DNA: TGTGCCAGCAGTTACGCGAGAGGTCGGCTTAATGGCTACACCTTC. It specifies CASSYARGRLNGYTF.

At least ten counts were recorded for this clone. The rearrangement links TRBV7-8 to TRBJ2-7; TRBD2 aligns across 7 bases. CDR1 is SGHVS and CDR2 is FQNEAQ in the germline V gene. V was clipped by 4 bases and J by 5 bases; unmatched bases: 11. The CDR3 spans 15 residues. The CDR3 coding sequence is TGTGCCAGCAGCTACGGGGCGGGAGAGTATGACGAGCAGTACTTC. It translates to CASSYGAGEYDEQYF.

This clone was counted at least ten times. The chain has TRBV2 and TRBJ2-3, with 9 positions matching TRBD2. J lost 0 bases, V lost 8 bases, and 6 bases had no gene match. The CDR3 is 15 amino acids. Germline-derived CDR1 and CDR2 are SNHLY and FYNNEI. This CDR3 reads CASRIAGASTDTQYF. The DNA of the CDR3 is TGTGCCAGCCGGATAGCGGGGGCCAGCACAGATACGCAGTATTTT.

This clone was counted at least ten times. CDR3 nucleotide sequence: TGTGCCAGCAGGGTAAATGGGCTTGCACCAGACAATGAGCAGTTCTTC. This translates into CASRVNGLAPDNEQFF. The chain carries TRBV7-9 and TRBJ2-1; D is undetermined. V was pared by 6 bases and J by 5 bases, with 20 bases between. CDR1 is SEHNR, CDR2 FQNEAQ, per germline (reference sequence). The CDR3 is made up of 16 amino acids.

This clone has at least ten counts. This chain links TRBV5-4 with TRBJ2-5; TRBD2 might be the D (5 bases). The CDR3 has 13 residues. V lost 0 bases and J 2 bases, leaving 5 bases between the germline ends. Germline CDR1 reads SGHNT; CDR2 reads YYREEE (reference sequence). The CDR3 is CASSLERQETQYF. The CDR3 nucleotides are TGTGCCAGCAGCTTGGAGCGGCAAGAGACCCAGTACTTC. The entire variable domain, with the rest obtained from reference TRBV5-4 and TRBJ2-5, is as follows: ETGVTQSPTHLIKTRGQQVTLRCSSQSGHNTVSWYQQALGQGPQFIFQYYREEENGRGNFPPRFSGLQFPNYSSELNVNALELDDSALYLCASSLERQETQYFGPGTRLLVL.

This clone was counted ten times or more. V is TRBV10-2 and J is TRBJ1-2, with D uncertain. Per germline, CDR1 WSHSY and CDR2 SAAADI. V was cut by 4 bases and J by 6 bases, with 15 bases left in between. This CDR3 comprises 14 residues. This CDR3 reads CASSGWPSRDGYTF. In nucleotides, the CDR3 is TGCGCCAGCAGTGGCTGGCCCTCGAGGGATGGCTACACCTTC.

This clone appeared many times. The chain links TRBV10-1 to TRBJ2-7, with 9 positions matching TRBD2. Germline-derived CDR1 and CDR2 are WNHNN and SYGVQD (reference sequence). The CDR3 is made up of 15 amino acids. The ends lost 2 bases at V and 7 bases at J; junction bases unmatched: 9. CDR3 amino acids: CASSEGLAGKGEQYF. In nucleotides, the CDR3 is TGCGCCAGCAGTGAGGGGCTAGCGGGAAAAGGGGAGCAGTACTTC.

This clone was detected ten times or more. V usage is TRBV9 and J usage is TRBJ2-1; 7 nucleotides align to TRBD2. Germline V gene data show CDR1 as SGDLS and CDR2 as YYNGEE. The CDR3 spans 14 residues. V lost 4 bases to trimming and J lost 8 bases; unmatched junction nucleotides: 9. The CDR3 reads CASSLGMAGDEQFF. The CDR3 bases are TGTGCCAGCAGCCTCGGGATGGCGGGGGATGAGCAGTTCTTC.

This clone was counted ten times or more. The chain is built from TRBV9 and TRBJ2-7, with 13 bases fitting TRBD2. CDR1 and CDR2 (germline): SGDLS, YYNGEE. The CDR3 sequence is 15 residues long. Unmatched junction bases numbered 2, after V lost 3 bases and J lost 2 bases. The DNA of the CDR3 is TGTGCCAGCAGCGCCGGGACTAGCGGGACCTACGAGCAGTACTTC. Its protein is CASSAGTSGTYEQYF. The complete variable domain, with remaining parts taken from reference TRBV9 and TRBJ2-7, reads DSGVTQTPKHLITATGQRVTLRCSPRSGDLSVYWYQQSLDQGLQFLIQYYNGEERAKGNILERFSAQQFPDLHSELNLSSLELGDSALYFCASSAGTSGTYEQYFGPGTRLTVT.

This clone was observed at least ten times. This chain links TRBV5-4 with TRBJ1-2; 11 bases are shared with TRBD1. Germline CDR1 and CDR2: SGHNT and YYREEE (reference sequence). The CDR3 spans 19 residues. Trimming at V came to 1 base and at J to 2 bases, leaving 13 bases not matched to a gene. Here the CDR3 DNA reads TGTGCCAGCAGCTTGTCGGACAGGGGGCATGGGGCCCCAAACTATGGCTACACCTTC. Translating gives CASSLSDRGHGAPNYGYTF.

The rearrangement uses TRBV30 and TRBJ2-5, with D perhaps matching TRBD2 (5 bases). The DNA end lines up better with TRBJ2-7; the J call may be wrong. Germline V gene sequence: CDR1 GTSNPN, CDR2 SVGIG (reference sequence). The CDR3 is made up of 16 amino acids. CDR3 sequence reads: CAWSVIRGLSSYEQYF. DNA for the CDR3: TGTGCCTGGAGTGTTATTCGGGGATTGAGCTCCTACGAGCAGTACTTC.

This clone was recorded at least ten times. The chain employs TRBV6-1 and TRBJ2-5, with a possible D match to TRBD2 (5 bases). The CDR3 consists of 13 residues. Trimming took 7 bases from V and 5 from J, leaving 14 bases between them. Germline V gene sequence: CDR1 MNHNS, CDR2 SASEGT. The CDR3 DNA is TGTGCCAGCATGAGATGGCGCGGGGAGACCCAGTACTTC. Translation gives CASMRWRGETQYF.

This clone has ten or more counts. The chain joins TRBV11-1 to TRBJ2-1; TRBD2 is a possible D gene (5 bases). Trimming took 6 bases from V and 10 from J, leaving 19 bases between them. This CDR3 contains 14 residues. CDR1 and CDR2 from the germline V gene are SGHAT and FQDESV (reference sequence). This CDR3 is CASSPSRERREQFF. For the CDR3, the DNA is TGTGCCAGCAGTCCGAGTAGGGAGCGAAGGGAGCAGTTCTTC.